This T cell receptor beta chain appears in the sequencing data of a study of blood T cell repertoires in COVID-19. Study background: COVID-19 samples collected from the United States, Italy and Spain covered acute and convalescent phases.

The junction had 10 bases not matched to a gene; V was cut back by 4 bases and J by 6 bases. CDR1 is SGHTA, CDR2 FQGNSA, per germline. The length of the CDR3 is 16 residues. Assay used: immunoSEQ multiplex PCR; TCRdb lists only in-frame clones, some missing. Of fewer than 450,000 clones detected, more than 70% appear once; the ten largest clones hold approximately 1.2%. This receptor was taken from a young woman who had recovered from COVID-19. The chain couples TRBV7-2 to TRBJ2-3, with 10 bases lining up with TRBD2. Sequencing used PBMCs or T cells enriched from blood (not recorded which). This chain's CDR3 is CASSSGERGGSDTQYF. CDR3 nucleotides: TGTGCCAGCAGCTCCGGGGAGCGGGGGGGCAGTGATACGCAGTATTTT.